This T cell receptor beta chain was retrieved from a study of T-cell memory formation after mild COVID-19. Study-wide points: The appearance of some responding clones in pre-infection memory suggested that cross-reactive memory joined. The CD4+ clones that contracted clustered mainly within CM and EM, and the CD8+ clones concentrated in EMRA.

The V gene's germline CDR1 is SGHTA and CDR2 FQGNSA. The CDR3 runs to 16 residues. Trimming stripped 5 bases from V and 0 bases from J, with 14 bases between. Amplification by 5'RACE using constant-segment primers produced TCR alpha and TCR beta cDNA libraries that carried sample barcodes and UMIs. TCRdb redid the calling of the 5' RACE reads with MiXCR, one entry per CDR3 protein. The repertoire holds around 430,000 distinct CDR3 sequences, with approximately 15% as singletons. As for this clonotype: Its matching antigen is unknown.

This clonotype originated in a man aged 18 to 29 who had mild COVID-19 (a few samples of this study predate the infection). Cell type and time point are not known. V gene TRBV7-2 combines with J gene TRBJ2-4; perhaps TRBD2 as D (5 bases). Sequenced input: PBMCs or a T cell subset sorted from them (not recorded which). The CDR3 protein is CASSPGLSIAKNIQYF. For the CDR3, the DNA is TGTGCCAGCAGCCCTGGACTCTCTATAGCCAAAAACATTCAGTACTTC.